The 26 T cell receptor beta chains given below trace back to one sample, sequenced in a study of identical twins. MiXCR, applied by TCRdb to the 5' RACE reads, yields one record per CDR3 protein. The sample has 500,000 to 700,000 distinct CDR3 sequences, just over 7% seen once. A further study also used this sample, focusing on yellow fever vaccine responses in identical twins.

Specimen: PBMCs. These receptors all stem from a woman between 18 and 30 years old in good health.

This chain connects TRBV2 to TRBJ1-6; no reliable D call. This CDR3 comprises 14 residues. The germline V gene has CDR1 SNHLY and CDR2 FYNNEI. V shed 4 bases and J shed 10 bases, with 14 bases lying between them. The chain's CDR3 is CASSGEGAESPLHF. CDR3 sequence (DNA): TGTGCCAGCAGTGGTGAGGGAGCGGAATCACCCCTCCACTTT.

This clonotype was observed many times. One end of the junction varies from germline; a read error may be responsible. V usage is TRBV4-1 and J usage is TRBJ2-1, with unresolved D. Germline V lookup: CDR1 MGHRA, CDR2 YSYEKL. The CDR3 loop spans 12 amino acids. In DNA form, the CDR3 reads TGTGCCAGCAGCCAAGATTACAATGAGCAGTTCTTC. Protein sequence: CASSQDYNEQFF.

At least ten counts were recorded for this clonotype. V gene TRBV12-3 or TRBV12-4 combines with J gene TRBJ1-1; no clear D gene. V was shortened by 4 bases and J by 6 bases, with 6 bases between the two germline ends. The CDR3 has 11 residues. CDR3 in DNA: TGTGCCAGCAGTTCCACGGCTGAAGCTTTCTTT. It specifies CASSSTAEAFF.

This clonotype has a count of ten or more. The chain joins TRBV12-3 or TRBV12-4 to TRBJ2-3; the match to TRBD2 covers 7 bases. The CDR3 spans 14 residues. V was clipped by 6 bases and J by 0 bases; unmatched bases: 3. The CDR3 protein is CASSPSGSTDTQYF. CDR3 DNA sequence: TGTGCCAGCAGCCCTAGCGGAAGCACAGATACGCAGTATTTT.

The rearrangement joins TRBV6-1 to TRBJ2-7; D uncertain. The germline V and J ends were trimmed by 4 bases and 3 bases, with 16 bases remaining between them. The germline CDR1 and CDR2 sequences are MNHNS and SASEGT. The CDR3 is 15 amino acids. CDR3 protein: CASSVSGLPHYEQYF. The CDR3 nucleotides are TGTGCCAGCAGTGTATCGGGTTTGCCTCACTACGAGCAGTACTTC.

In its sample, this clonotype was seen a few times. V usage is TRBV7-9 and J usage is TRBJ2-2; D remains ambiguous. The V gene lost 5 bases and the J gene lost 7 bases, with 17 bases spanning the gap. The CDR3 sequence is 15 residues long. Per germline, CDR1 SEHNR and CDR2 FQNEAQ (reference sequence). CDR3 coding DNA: TGTGCCAGCAGCCTACCCCGGACGAGATTCGGGGAGCTGTTTTTT. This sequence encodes CASSLPRTRFGELFF.

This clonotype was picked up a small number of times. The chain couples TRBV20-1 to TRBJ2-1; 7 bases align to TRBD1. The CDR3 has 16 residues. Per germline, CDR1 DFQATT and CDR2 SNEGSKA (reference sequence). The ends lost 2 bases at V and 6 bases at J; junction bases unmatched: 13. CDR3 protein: CSARKTGQPHGNEQFF. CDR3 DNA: TGCAGTGCTAGAAAAACGGGACAGCCCCATGGCAATGAGCAGTTCTTC.

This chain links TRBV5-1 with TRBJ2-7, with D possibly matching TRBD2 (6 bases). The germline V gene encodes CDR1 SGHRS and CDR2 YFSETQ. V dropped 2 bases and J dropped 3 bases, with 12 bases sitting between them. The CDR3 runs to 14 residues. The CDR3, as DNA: TGCGCCAGCAGCTTCACGGGGGTTAACTACGAGCAGTACTTC. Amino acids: CASSFTGVNYEQYF.

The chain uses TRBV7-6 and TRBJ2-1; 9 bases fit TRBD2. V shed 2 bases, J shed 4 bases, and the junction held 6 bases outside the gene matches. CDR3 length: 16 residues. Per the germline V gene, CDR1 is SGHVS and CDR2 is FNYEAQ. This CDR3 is CASSLLAGVLYNEQFF. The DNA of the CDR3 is TGTGCCAGCAGCTTATTAGCGGGAGTTTTGTACAATGAGCAGTTCTTC.

Here the CDR3 reads CASSLPAGGGRSNEQFF. CDR3 DNA: TGTGCCAGCAGTTTACCAGCCGGGGGGGGGAGGTCTAATGAGCAGTTCTTC. The rearrangement joins TRBV12-3 or TRBV12-4 to TRBJ2-1; 8 bases are a match to TRBD2. Germline trimming cut 2 bases from V and 7 bases from J; bases unmatched to any gene: 13. The CDR3 spans 17 residues.

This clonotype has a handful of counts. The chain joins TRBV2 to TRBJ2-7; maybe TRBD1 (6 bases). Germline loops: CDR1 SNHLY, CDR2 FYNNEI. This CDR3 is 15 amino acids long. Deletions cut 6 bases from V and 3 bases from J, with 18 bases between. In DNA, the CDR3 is TGTGCCAGCAGCCCTGAAAGGGGGACACTCTACGAGCAGTACTTC. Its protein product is CASSPERGTLYEQYF.

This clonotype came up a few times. The CDR3 spells CASSQGLGSYEQYV. For the CDR3, the DNA is TGTGCCAGCAGCCAGGGTCTGGGCTCCTACGAGCAGTACGTC. V gene TRBV11-2 combines with J gene TRBJ2-7; D is possibly TRBD1 (5 bases). Germline V gene sequence: CDR1 SGHAT, CDR2 FQNNGV. This CDR3 is 14 amino acids long. Trimming removed 5 bases from V and 0 bases from J, with 11 bases in between.

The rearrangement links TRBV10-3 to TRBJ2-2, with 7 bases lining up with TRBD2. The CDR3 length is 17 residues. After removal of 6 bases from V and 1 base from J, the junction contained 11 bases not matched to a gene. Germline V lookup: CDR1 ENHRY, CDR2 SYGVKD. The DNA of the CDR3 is TGTGCCATCAGCCAGTGGTGGCTAGCGGAGAACACCGGGGAGCTGTTTTTT. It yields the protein CAISQWWLAENTGELFF.

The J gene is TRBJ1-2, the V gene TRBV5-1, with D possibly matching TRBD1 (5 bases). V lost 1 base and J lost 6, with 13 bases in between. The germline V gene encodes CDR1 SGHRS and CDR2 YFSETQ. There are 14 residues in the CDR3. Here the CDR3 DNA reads TGCGCCAGCAGCTTGTCAAGGGGATCGGATGGCTACACCTTC. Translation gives CASSLSRGSDGYTF. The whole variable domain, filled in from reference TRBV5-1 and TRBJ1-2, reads KAGVTQTPRYLIKTRGQQVTLSCSPISGHRSVSWYQQTPGQGLQFLFEYFSETQRNKGNFPGRFSGRQFSNSRSEMNVSTLELGDSALYLCASSLSRGSDGYTFGSGTRLTVV.

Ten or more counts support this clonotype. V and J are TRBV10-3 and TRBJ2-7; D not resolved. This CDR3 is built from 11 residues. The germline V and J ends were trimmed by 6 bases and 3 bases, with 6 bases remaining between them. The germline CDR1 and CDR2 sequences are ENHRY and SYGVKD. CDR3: CAISDGYEQYV. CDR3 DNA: TGTGCCATCAGCGACGGCTACGAGCAGTACGTC.

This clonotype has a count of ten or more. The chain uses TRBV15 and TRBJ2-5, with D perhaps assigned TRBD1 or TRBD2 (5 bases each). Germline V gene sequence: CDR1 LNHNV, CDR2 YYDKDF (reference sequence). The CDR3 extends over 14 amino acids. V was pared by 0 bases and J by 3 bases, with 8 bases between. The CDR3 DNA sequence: TGTGCCACCAGCAGAGATATGGGGGAAGAGACCCAGTACTTC. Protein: CATSRDMGEETQYF.

The CDR3 DNA sequence: TGTGCCAGCAGCTTAGGGGGGGATTGGGGCACCTACACAGATACGCAGTATTTT. This translates into CASSLGGDWGTYTDTQYF. The rearrangement links TRBV7-6 to TRBJ2-3; maybe TRBD2 (6 bases). Per germline, CDR1 SGHVS and CDR2 FNYEAQ. This CDR3 has 18 residues. V was cut by 1 base and J by 2 bases, with 19 bases left in between.

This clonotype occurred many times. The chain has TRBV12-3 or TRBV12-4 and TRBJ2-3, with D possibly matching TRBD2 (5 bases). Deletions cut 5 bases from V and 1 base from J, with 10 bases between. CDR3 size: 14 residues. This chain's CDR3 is CASSPGSGTDTQYF. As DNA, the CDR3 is TGTGCCAGCAGTCCGGGATCGGGCACAGATACGCAGTATTTT.

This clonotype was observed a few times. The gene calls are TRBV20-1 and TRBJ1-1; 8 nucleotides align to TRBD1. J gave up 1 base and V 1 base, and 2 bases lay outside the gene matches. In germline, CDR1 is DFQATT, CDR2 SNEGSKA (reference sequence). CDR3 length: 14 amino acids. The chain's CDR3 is CSARGTGPNTEAFF. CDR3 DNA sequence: TGCAGTGCTAGAGGGACAGGGCCGAACACTGAAGCTTTCTTT.

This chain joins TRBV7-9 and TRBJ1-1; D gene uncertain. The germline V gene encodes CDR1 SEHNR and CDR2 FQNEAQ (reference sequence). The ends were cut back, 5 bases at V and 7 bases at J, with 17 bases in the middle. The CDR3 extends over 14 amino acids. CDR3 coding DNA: TGTGCCAGCAGCCCCACCACGCCCACGAGTGAAGCTTTCTTT. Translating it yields CASSPTTPTSEAFF.

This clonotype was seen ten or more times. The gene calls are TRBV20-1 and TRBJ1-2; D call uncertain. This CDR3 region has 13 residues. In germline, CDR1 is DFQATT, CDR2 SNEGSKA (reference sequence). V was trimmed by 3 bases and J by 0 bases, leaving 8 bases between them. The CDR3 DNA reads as TGCAGTGCTAGCGGCAGAACTAACTATGGCTACACCTTC. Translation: CSASGRTNYGYTF.

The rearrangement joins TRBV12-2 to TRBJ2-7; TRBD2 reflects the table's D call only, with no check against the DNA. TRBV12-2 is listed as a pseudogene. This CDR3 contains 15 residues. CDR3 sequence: CASRLERGGSYEQYV. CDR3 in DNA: TGTGCAAGTCGCTTAGAGAGGGGGGGCTCCTACGAGCAGTACGTC.

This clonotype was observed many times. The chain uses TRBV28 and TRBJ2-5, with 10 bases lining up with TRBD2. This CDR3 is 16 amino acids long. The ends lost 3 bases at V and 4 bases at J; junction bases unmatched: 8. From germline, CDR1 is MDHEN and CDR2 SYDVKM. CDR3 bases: TGTGCCAGCAGTTTGCCGGTAGCGGGGGGTTTAGAGACCCAGTACTTC. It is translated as CASSLPVAGGLETQYF.

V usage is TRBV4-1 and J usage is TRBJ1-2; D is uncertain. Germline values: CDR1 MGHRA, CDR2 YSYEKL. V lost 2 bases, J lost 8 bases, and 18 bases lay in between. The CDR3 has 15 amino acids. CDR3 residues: CASSQLVGSSEGYTF. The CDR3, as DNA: TGCGCCAGCAGCCAACTGGTCGGCAGTTCGGAGGGCTACACCTTC.

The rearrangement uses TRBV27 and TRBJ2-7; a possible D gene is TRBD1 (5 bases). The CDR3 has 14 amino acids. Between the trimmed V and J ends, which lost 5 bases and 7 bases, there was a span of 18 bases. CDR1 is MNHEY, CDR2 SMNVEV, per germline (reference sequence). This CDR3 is CASSPLTAGSEQYF. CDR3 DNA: TGTGCCAGCAGTCCGCTAACGGCAGGGTCTGAGCAGTACTTC.

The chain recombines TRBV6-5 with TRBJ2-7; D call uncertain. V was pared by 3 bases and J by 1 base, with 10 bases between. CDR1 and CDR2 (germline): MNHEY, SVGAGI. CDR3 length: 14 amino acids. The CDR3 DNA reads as TGTGCCAGCAGTTATTCGCATGAGTCCTACGAGCAGTACTTC. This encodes CASSYSHESYEQYF.